This T cell receptor (beta chain) was documented in a study of sequential checkpoint blockade in melanoma. CDR3 length: 17 amino acids. Treatment noted: randomized to nivolumab then ipilimumab (arm A) or the reverse (arm B). Profiling relied on immunoSEQ multiplex PCR, and the TCRdb table lists in-frame clones only, not all of them. The table lists about 12,000 clones, about 25% of them singletons. The TCR sequence derives from a human donor with melanoma. The rearrangement joins TRBV1 to TRBJ2-4; no DNA check was done on the table's D call, TRBD1. TRBV1 is an annotated pseudogene. Here the sequenced sample was tumor tissue (inferred from file names), taken from a patient given nivolumab and ipilimumab in sequence. The CDR3 protein is CASSQGQGAGAKNIQYF. The CDR3 coding sequence is TGCGCCAGCAGCCAAGGGCAGGGGGCAGGGGCCAAAAACATTCAGTACTTC.